The clone carrying this T cell receptor (beta chain) has a count of ten or more. Its antigen is undetermined. Time point specified: sample taken at primary tumor resection. Whole RNA obtained from tumor, nontumor lung or frozen PBMC underwent sequencing without sorting. Trimming removed 4 bases at V and 9 bases at J, with 10 bases between. The CDR3 runs to 12 residues. The V gene's germline CDR1 is MNHEY and CDR2 SVGAGI. This specimen belongs to a study of spatial heterogeneity in lung cancer. Study-wide findings and caveats: The appearance of ubiquitous expanded tumor TCRs in blood was greater at resection than follow-up.

Every TCR cDNA molecule carried a tag that served as a unique molecular identifier. MiXCR was run by TCRdb on the 5' RACE reads, yielding one entry per CDR3 protein. The data show under 11,000 distinct CDR3 sequences, 3.7% seen once. The source is a female donor with early-stage non-small cell lung cancer. The sample consisted of PBMCs, taken at surgery. The chain joins TRBV6-5 to TRBJ2-1; D gene unclear. CDR3 region: CASSSLLGEQFF. CDR3 nucleotide sequence: TGTGCCAGCAGTTCATTACTCGGTGAGCAGTTCTTC.